This T cell receptor beta chain was retrieved from a study of regulatory T cells in long-lasting Graves disease. Study-level points and caveats: Those with persistent Graves' had less TCR diversity than newly diagnosed patients.

CDR3-region Arm-PCR and iRepertoire HTBI primers produced the TCR beta libraries. TCRdb reprocessed the multiplex PCR reads with MiXCR, giving one entry per CDR3 protein. The profile shows 300,000 to 350,000 distinct CDR3 sequences, around 19% of them singletons. Trimming took 1 base from V and 8 from J; bases not matched to a gene: 8. The CDR3 extends over 15 amino acids. Germline V gene data show CDR1 as SEHNR and CDR2 as FQNEAQ (reference sequence). Indicated time point: persistent/refractory GD, antithyroid drugs over 5 years with positive TRAb. PBMC RNA served as the TCR library source. This clonotype appeared many times. Its antigen is currently unknown.

Sample: peripheral blood mononuclear cells (PBMCs), taken when the disease was refractory, from a patient treated with antithyroid drugs. This sequence originates from a female donor with Graves disease. The rearrangement joins TRBV7-9 to TRBJ1-2; 9 bases are a match to TRBD1. The CDR3 loop is CASSLVGGQGRGYTF. The CDR3 bases are TGTGCCAGCAGCTTAGTCGGTGGACAGGGGCGCGGCTACACCTTC.